The 17 T cell receptor beta chains reported below all come from one sample, sequenced in a study of blood T cell repertoires in COVID-19. Assay: immunoSEQ multiplex PCR; the TCRdb copy retains only in-frame clones and omits some. The data contain roughly 150,000 clones, around 87% of them seen just once; the ten biggest clones take up 15%. The specimen was peripheral blood. The source of these receptors is a woman between 40 and 50 years old with acute or convalescent COVID-19.

CDR3 sequence (DNA): TGTGCCAGCAAAAAGCGGGAGCTCCCCTACGAGCAGTACTTC. Encoded protein: CASKKRELPYEQYF. The chain joins TRBV28 to TRBJ2-7; 8 bases are shared with TRBD2. The CDR3 length is 14 residues. The J segment lost 2 bases and the V segment lost 7 bases, leaving 7 bases of the junction unmatched. Germline CDR1 is MDHEN and CDR2 is SYDVKM.

V is TRBV11-3 and J is TRBJ2-3, with D possibly being TRBD2 (5 bases). V lost 7 bases and J lost 0, with 8 bases in between. The CDR3 contains 13 residues. In germline, CDR1 is SGHNT, CDR2 YENEEA. The CDR3 here is CASKSGSTDTQYF. CDR3 bases: TGTGCCAGCAAGTCGGGGAGCACAGATACGCAGTATTTT. Filled out from reference TRBV11-3 and TRBJ2-3, the complete variable domain reads EAGVVQSPRYKIIEKKQPVAFWCNPISGHNTLYWYLQNLGQGPELLIRYENEEAVDDSQLPKDRFSAERLKGVDSTLKIQPAELGDSAVYLCASKSGSTDTQYFGPGTRLTVL.

V and J are TRBV6-5 and TRBJ1-6; 10 positions match TRBD1. With 6 bases clipped from V and 7 bases from J, the junction kept 3 bases outside the gene matches. CDR3 length equals 14 residues. Germline assignment: CDR1 MNHEY and CDR2 SVGAGI. The CDR3 coding sequence is TGTGCCAGCAGCGAGACAGGGGGCAATTCACCCCTCCACTTT. It encodes CASSETGGNSPLHF.

The chain is built from TRBV27 and TRBJ1-5; 7 positions match TRBD1. V lost 2 bases to trimming and J lost 7 bases; unmatched junction nucleotides: 5. CDR1 and CDR2 from the germline V gene are MNHEY and SMNVEV (reference sequence). The CDR3 contains 14 residues. CDR3 DNA: TGTGCCAGCAGTTTAGAAGGGGGCTGGCAGCCCCAGCATTTT. Amino acid sequence: CASSLEGGWQPQHF.

J is TRBJ2-1 and V is TRBV9; TRBD2 aligns across 12 bases. Germline V gene sequence: CDR1 SGDLS, CDR2 YYNGEE. After removal of 0 bases from V and 9 bases from J, the junction contained 10 bases not matched to a gene. CDR3 length equals 17 residues. Written as DNA, the CDR3 is TGTGCCAGCAGCGTAGGTACTAGCGGGAGGTATACGATTGAGCAGTTCTTC. It encodes CASSVGTSGRYTIEQFF.

J is TRBJ1-1 and V is TRBV9, with D possibly matching TRBD1 (5 bases). CDR3 length equals 15 residues. V was clipped by 0 bases and J by 0 bases, with 9 bases between them. Germline assignment: CDR1 SGDLS and CDR2 YYNGEE. CDR3: CASSVAGNLNTEAFF. CDR3 nucleotides: TGTGCCAGCAGCGTAGCAGGGAACCTGAACACTGAAGCTTTCTTT.

V and J are TRBV11-1 and TRBJ2-7; D is perhaps TRBD2 (6 bases). The CDR3 length is 14 residues. In germline, CDR1 is SGHAT, CDR2 FQDESV (reference sequence). V lost 4 bases and J 6 bases, leaving 16 bases between the germline ends. DNA of the CDR3: TGTGCCAGCAGCTACCGGACGGCGGAGGGCGAGCAGTACTTC. Its translation: CASSYRTAEGEQYF.

The CDR3 protein is CASSLTSGVYNEQFF. The CDR3 coding sequence is TGTGCCAGCAGCCTCACTAGCGGGGTCTACAATGAGCAGTTCTTC. The V gene is TRBV3-1 (or the pseudogene TRBV3-2), the J gene TRBJ2-1; 10 nucleotides agree with TRBD2. V was pared by 4 bases and J by 3 bases, with 3 bases of the junction left unmatched. Germline V gives CDR1 LGHDT, CDR2 YNNKEL (reference sequence). The CDR3 loop spans 15 amino acids.

The chain employs TRBV7-2 and TRBJ2-5; no reliable D call. Germline CDR1 SGHTA, CDR2 FQGNSA. V lost 5 bases to trimming and J lost 8 bases, with 12 bases between them. This CDR3 is built from 12 residues. CDR3 DNA: TGTGCCAGCAGCATACTATTCGGAACCCAGTACTTC. This encodes CASSILFGTQYF.

This chain connects TRBV11-3 to TRBJ2-1; possibly TRBD1 for D (7 bases). The CDR3 totals 15 residues. V lost 0 bases to trimming and J lost 7 bases, with 13 bases between them. The germline gives CDR1 SGHNT, CDR2 YENEEA. This CDR3 is CASSLDGAGGNEQFF. The CDR3 nucleotides are TGTGCCAGCAGCTTAGATGGGGCAGGGGGGAATGAGCAGTTCTTC.

The rearrangement links TRBV6-5 to TRBJ2-3; 12 positions agree with TRBD2. Germline trimming cut 4 bases from V and 4 bases from J; bases unmatched to any gene: 6. CDR1 and CDR2 from the germline V gene are MNHEY and SVGAGI. CDR3 length: 16 residues. DNA for the CDR3: TGTGCCAGCAGTTCTCTAGCGGGGGGGCCCGCAGATACGCAGTATTTT. It is translated as CASSSLAGGPADTQYF.

This rearrangement joins TRBV18 to TRBJ2-6; 10 bases line up with TRBD1. CDR1 is KGHSH and CDR2 is LQKENI in the germline V gene. V was pared by 1 base and J by 0 bases, with 6 bases of the junction left unmatched. The CDR3 has 19 residues. CDR3 in amino acids: CASSPQDRGISSGANVLTF. The CDR3 DNA follows: TGTGCCAGCTCACCACAGGACAGGGGGATTAGCTCTGGGGCCAACGTCCTGACTTTC.

The chain joins TRBV3-1 (or the pseudogene TRBV3-2) to TRBJ2-1; 11 bases are shared with TRBD2. Germline V gives CDR1 LGHDT, CDR2 YNNKEL (reference sequence). This CDR3 has 14 amino acids. J gave up 15 bases and V 1 base, and 8 bases lay outside the gene matches. CDR3 in amino acids: CASSQGLAGGRGFF. CDR3 sequence (DNA): TGTGCCAGCAGCCAAGGGCTAGCGGGGGGCCGGGGGTTCTTC.

The chain is built from TRBV11-3 and TRBJ2-1, with 9 nucleotides matching TRBD2. CDR3 length: 16 amino acids. The germline V gene encodes CDR1 SGHNT and CDR2 YENEEA. V was pared by 1 base and J by 9 bases, with 10 bases of the junction left unmatched. The CDR3 sequence is CASSLGGAGGRGEQFF. For the CDR3, the DNA is TGTGCCAGCAGCTTAGGGGGAGCGGGAGGCCGGGGTGAGCAGTTCTTC.

The J gene is TRBJ2-1, the V gene TRBV9; 7 bases map to TRBD1. This CDR3 spans 15 amino acids. V gave up 4 bases and J gave up 0 bases; unmatched junction bases: 4. The germline gives CDR1 SGDLS, CDR2 YYNGEE. The CDR3 DNA follows: TGTGCCAGCAGCCTGACAGGGAGCTCCTACAATGAGCAGTTCTTC. This codes for CASSLTGSSYNEQFF.

This chain uses TRBV7-2 with TRBJ1-1; 9 bases map to TRBD1. Germline V lookup: CDR1 SGHTA, CDR2 FQGNSA. The junction had 9 bases not matched to a gene; V was cut back by 3 bases and J by 1 base. The CDR3 consists of 17 residues. The CDR3 DNA follows: TGTGCCAGCAGCTTCTTTGTGGGACAGGGAACGAACACTGAAGCTTTCTTT. Residues: CASSFFVGQGTNTEAFF.

The V gene is TRBV18, the J gene TRBJ1-5; D is undetermined. Trimming left V 3 bases short and J 6 bases short, with 9 bases between. Germline CDR1 and CDR2: KGHSH and LQKENI. This CDR3 has 13 residues. The CDR3 reads CASSPTVGQPQHF. For the CDR3, the DNA is TGTGCCAGCTCACCTACAGTGGGTCAGCCCCAGCATTTT.